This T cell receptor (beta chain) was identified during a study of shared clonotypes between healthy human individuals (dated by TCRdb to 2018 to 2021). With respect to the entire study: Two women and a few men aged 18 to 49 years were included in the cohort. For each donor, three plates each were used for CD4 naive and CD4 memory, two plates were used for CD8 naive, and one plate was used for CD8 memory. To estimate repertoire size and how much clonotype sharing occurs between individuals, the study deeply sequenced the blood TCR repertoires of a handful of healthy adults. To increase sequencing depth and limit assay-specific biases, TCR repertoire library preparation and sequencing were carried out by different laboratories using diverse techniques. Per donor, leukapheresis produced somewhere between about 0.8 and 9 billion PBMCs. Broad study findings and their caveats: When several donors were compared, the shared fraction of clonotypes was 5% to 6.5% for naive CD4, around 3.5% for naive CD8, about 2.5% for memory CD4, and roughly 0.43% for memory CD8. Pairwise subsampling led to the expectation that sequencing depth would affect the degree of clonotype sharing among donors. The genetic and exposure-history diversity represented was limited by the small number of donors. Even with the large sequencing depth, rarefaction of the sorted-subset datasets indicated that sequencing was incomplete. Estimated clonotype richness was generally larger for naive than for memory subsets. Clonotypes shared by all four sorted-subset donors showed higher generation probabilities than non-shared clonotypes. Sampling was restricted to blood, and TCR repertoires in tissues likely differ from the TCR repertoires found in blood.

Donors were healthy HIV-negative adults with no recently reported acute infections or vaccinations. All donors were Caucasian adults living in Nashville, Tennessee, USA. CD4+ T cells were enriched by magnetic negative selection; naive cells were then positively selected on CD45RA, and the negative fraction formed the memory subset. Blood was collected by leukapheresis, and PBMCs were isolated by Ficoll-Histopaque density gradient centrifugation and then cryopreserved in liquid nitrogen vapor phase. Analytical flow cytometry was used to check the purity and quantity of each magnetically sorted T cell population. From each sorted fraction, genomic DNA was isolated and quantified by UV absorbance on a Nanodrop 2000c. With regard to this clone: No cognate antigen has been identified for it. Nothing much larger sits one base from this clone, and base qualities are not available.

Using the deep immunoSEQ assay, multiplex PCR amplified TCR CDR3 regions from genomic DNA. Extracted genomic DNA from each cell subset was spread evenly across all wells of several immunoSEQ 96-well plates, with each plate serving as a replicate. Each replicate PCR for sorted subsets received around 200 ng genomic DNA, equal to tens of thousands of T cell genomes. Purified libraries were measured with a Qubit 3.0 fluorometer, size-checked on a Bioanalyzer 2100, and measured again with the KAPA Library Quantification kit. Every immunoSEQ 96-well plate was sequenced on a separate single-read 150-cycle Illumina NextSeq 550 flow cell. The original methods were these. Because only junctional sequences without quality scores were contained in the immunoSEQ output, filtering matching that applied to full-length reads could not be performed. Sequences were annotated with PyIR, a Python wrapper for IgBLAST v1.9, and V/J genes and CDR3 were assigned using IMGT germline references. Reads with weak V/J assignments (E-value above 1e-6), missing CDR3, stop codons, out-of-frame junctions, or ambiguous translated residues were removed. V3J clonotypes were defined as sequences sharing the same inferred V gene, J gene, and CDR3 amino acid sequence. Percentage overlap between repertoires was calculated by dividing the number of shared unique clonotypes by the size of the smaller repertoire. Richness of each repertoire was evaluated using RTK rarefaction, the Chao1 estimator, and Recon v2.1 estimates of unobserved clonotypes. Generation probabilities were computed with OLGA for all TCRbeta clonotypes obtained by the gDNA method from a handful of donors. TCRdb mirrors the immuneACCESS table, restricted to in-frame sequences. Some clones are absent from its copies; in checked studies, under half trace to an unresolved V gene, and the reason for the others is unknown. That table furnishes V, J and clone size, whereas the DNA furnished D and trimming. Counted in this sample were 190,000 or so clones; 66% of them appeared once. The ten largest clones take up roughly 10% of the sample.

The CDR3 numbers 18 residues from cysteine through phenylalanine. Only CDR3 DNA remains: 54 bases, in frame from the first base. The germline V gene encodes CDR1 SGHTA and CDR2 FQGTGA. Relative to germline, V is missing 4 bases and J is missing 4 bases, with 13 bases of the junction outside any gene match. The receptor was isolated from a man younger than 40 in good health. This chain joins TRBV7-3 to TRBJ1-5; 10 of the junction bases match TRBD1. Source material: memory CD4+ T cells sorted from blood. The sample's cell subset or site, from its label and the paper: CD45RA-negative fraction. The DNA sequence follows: TGTGCCAGCAGCTCCGGGACAGGGGACCTTACTACTAATCAGCCCCAGCATTTT. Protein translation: CASSSGTGDLTTNQPQHF.